Listed here are 11 T cell receptor beta chains from one sample, sequenced in a study of T cells in Graves' hyperthyroidism and ophthalmopathy. TCR beta CDR3 regions were amplified from RNA. Primed by the HTBI set, a first-round RT-PCR was run on the TCR CDR3. TCRdb redid the calling of the multiplex PCR reads with MiXCR, one entry per CDR3 protein. Found here are under 400,000 distinct CDR3 sequences, 20% to 25% of them singletons; the top ten hold around four fifths. The specimen was blood. The receptors come from a man aged 45-60 years with Graves' hyperthyroidism.

This clonotype has ten or more counts. V usage is TRBV7-2 and J usage is TRBJ2-1; TRBD2 might be the D (6 bases). Germline V gene sequence: CDR1 SGHTA, CDR2 FQGNSA. The V and J ends lost 0 bases and 8 bases respectively, with 11 bases between them. The CDR3 runs to 14 residues. CDR3 nucleotide sequence: TGTGCCAGCAGCTTAGCGGCGGGAACCGATGAGCAGTTCTTC. Translation gives CASSLAAGTDEQFF.

In this sample, this clonotype turned up a few times. CDR3 bases: TGTGCCAGCAGCCAAGTTCCCACCGGGGAGCTGTTTTTT. Translation: CASSQVPTGELFF. The chain joins TRBV3-1 to TRBJ2-2; D is unresolved. V was shortened by 1 base and J by 4 bases, with 4 bases between the two germline ends. This CDR3 is built from 13 residues. The V gene's germline CDR1 is LGHDT and CDR2 YNNKEL (reference sequence). The complete variable domain, with remaining parts taken from reference TRBV3-1 and TRBJ2-2, reads DTAVSQTPKYLVTQMGNDKSIKCEQNLGHDTMYWYKQDSKKFLKIMFSYNNKELIINETVPNRFSPKSPDKAHLNLHINSLELGDSAVYFCASSQVPTGELFFGEGSRLTVL.

This clonotype was observed many times. This chain links TRBV11-3 with TRBJ2-1; TRBD2 matches 10 bases. CDR1 is SGHNT, CDR2 YENEEA, per germline. V shed 5 bases and J 6 bases; nucleotides not matched to a gene: 7. CDR3 length: 15 amino acids. The CDR3 nucleotides are TGTGCCAGCAGCCGAATAGCGGGAGGTGGCAATGAGCAGTTCTTC. This translates into CASSRIAGGGNEQFF.

The chain combines TRBV29-1 with TRBJ1-4; D not certain. CDR3 length equals 12 residues. V gave up 4 bases and J gave up 7 bases, with 10 bases separating them. The V gene's germline CDR1 is SQVTM and CDR2 ANQGSEA. In DNA form, the CDR3 reads TGCAGCGTTGGGCAGCAGTCTGAAAAACTGTTTTTT. Encoded protein: CSVGQQSEKLFF.

The chain couples TRBV5-1 to TRBJ2-5; the match to TRBD2 covers 11 bases. This CDR3 spans 16 amino acids. J gave up 4 bases and V 0 bases, and 5 bases lay outside the gene matches. The germline CDR1 and CDR2 sequences are SGHRS and YFSETQ. The CDR3 protein is CASSLELAGGGETQYF. CDR3 bases: TGCGCCAGCAGCTTGGAGTTAGCGGGAGGGGGAGAGACCCAGTACTTC.

This clonotype was seen many times. The V call is TRBV11-3, the J call TRBJ2-1, with D possibly being TRBD1 (5 bases). From germline, CDR1 is SGHNT and CDR2 YENEEA. Trimming removed 5 bases from V and 8 bases from J, with 16 bases in between. This CDR3 contains 14 residues. CDR3: CASSRLQGSHEQFF. CDR3 sequence (DNA): TGTGCCAGCAGCCGTCTCCAGGGAAGTCATGAGCAGTTCTTC.

The chain joins TRBV29-1 to TRBJ1-2; 9 bases agree with TRBD1. V lost 6 bases to trimming and J lost 7 bases; unmatched junction nucleotides: 9. The CDR3 runs to 13 residues. Germline V lookup: CDR1 SQVTM, CDR2 ANQGSEA. The DNA for the CDR3 is TGCAGCGTGAACAGGGGGCCCCGGGGTGGCTACACCTTC. Encoded protein: CSVNRGPRGGYTF. The whole variable domain, remainder taken from reference TRBV29-1 and TRBJ1-2, is SAVISQKPSRDICQRGTSLTIQCQVDSQVTMMFWYRQQPGQSLTLIATANQGSEATYESGFVIDKFPISRPNLTFSTLTVSNMSPEDSSIYLCSVNRGPRGGYTFGSGTRLTVV.

This chain connects TRBV12-3 or TRBV12-4 to TRBJ2-3; 12 bases align to TRBD2. The CDR3 is made up of 16 amino acids. V was pared by 1 base and J by 4 bases, with 3 bases of the junction left unmatched. This CDR3 reads CASSLEPSGRADTQYF. The CDR3 DNA follows: TGTGCCAGCAGTTTAGAGCCTAGCGGGAGGGCAGATACGCAGTATTTT.

The chain joins TRBV6-1 to TRBJ2-7; TRBD1 or TRBD2 may be the D gene (5 bases each). V lost 3 bases and J 6 bases, leaving 18 bases between the germline ends. Germline CDR1 is MNHNS and CDR2 is SASEGT. The CDR3 spans 15 residues. This CDR3 reads CASSDPGGRRIEQYF. The CDR3, as DNA: TGTGCCAGCAGTGATCCTGGGGGACGGCGCATCGAGCAGTACTTC.

The chain employs TRBV18 and TRBJ1-5; D remains unclear. Trimming stripped 3 bases from V and 7 bases from J, with 16 bases between. Germline CDR1 KGHSH, CDR2 LQKENI. The CDR3 runs 15 residues. The CDR3 DNA reads TGTGCCAGCTCACCCGGCCGGGAGGGCGGGCAGCCCCAGCATTTT. Translation gives CASSPGREGGQPQHF.

V gene TRBV5-1 combines with J gene TRBJ2-1; the D call may be TRBD1 or TRBD2 (5 bases each). The V gene lost 4 bases and the J gene lost 8 bases, with 16 bases spanning the gap. CDR1 and CDR2 (germline): SGHRS, YFSETQ. The CDR3 contains 14 residues. CDR3: CASSRGRNTDEQFF. CDR3 DNA sequence: TGCGCCAGCAGCCGGGGACGGAACACCGATGAGCAGTTCTTC.